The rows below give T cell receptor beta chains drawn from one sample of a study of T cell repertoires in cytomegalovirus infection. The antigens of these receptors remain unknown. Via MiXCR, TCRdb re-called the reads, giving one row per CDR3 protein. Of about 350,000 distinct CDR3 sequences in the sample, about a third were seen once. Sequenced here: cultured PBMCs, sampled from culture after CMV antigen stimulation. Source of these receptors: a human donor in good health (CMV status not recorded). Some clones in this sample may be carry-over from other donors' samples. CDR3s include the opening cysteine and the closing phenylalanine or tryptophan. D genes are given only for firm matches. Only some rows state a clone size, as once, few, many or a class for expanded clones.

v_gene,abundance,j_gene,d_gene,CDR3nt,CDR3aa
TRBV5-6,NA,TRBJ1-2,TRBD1,TGTGCCAGCAGTTCGGGACAGCCACCCTATGGCTACACCTTC,CASSSGQPPYGYTF
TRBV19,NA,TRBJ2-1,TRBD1,TGTGCCAGTAGTATAGTTAGACAGGGGCGTGGAAATGAGCAGTTCTTC,CASSIVRQGRGNEQFF
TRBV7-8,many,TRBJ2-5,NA,TGTGCCAGCAGCTCCAGGGGAACAGGGAAAGAGACCCAGTACTTC,CASSSRGTGKETQYF
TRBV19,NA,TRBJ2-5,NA,TGTGCCGGTAGTATGGCCGGGACCATCCAAGAGACCCAGTACTTC,CAGSMAGTIQETQYF
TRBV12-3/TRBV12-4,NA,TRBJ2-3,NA,TGTGCCAGCAGTTTTGAGGTTCCAGGCACAGATACGCAGTATTTT,CASSFEVPGTDTQYF
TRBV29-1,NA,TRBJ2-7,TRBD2,TGCAGCGGGGGAGGAGGGGCCGGGGGGGAGCAGTACTTC,CSGGGGAGGEQYF
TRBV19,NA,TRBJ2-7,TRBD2,TGTGCCAGTAGTATGACGGGAGGTGTGGACGAGCAGTACTTC,CASSMTGGVDEQYF
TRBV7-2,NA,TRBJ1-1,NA,TGTGCCAGCAGCTTGAACCAGGGGACTGAAGCTTTCTTT,CASSLNQGTEAFF
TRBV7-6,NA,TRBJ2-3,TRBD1,TGTGCCAGCAGCGGTGGACAGGGCACAGATACGCAGTATTTT,CASSGGQGTDTQYF
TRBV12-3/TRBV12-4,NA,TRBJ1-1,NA,TGTGCCAGCAGTCCCCTTCGGGAAGCTTTCTTT,CASSPLREAFF
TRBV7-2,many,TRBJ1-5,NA,TGTGCCAGCAGCCCCCTCGGGCTCTGGAGCAATCAGCCCCAGCATTTT,CASSPLGLWSNQPQHF
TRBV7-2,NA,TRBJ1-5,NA,TGTGCCAGCAGCTTATATCGTAGCAATCAGCCCCAGCATTTT,CASSLYRSNQPQHF
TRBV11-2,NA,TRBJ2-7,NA,TGTGCCAGCAGCCTCGGGCGGGGACCCTACGAGCAGTACTTC,CASSLGRGPYEQYF
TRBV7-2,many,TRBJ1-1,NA,TGTGCCAGCAGCTTGGAGGGGGGGGACACTGAAGCTTTCTTT,CASSLEGGDTEAFF
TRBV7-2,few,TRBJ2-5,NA,TGTGCCAGCAGCTTAGTGGTGACCCAGTACTTC,CASSLVVTQYF